This TCR beta chain was documented in a study of memory CD4+ T cells and cytomegalovirus serostatus. TCRdb's table, derived via immunoSEQ multiplex PCR, lists solely in-frame clones and lacks some. This table holds some 46,000 clones, about three quarters found once. V lost 6 bases and J lost 0; bases outside the gene matches: 2. Germline CDR1 and CDR2: MDHEN and SYDVKM. The CDR3 consists of 13 residues. Single viable CD3+CD4+CD8-CD45RO+ cells were sorted as the memory CD4+ T cells. Total CD4+ T cells were enriched by CD4 positive selection. This clone occurred a few times. The source is an adult in good health and CMV-seronegative. Specimen: memory CD4+ T cells from blood. The chain couples TRBV28 to TRBJ2-7, with TRBD2 matching 7 bases. The DNA for the CDR3 is TGTGCCAGCAGGGGCGGGGGCTCCTACGAGCAGTACTTC. Its translation: CASRGGGSYEQYF.